This T cell receptor (beta chain) appears in the sequencing data of a study of T cell responses to AZD1222 COVID-19 vaccine. Study-wide context: Analyses pooled second doses at about 4 or about 12 weeks. Overall study results and limits: Possibly, clonal diversity was underestimated; donors were largely white British and included more females. Researchers report vaccine-associated CD4 TCRs spanning spike, with dominance at 160-218 and 743-854. Recipients of two AZD1222 doses showed rising Spike-specific TCR breadth and depth.

Sequencing was performed with immunoSEQ multiplex PCR; in TCRdb, only in-frame clones are kept and a portion is missing. The table shows roughly 200,000 clones, with 70% to 90% occurring only once. Details on this clone: Its specificity is unknown.

The CDR3 has 14 residues. V lost 4 bases to trimming and J lost 5 bases; unmatched junction nucleotides: 5. The germline gives CDR1 SGDLS, CDR2 YYNGEE. The sequencing used peripheral blood, collected on day 0 of AZD1222 vaccination. The TCR originated in an adult in good health. J is TRBJ1-5 and V is TRBV9, with 8 nucleotides matching TRBD1. This chain's CDR3 is CASSTGQGYQPQHF. The CDR3 DNA is TGTGCCAGCAGCACCGGACAGGGCTATCAGCCCCAGCATTTT.